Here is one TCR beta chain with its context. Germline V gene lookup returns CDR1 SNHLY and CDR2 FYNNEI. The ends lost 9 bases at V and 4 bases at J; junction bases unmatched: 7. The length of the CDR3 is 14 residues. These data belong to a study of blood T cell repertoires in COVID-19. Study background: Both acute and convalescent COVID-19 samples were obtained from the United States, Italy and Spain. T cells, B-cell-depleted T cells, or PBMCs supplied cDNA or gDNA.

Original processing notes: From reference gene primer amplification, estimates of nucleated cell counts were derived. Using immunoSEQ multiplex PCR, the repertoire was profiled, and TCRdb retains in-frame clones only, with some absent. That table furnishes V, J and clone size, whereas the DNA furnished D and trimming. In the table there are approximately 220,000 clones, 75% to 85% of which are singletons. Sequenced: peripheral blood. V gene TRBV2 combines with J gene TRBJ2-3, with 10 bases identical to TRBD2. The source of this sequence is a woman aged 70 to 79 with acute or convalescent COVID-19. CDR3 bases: TGTGCCAGTGCCTTACTAGCGGGGCCAGATACGCAGTATTTT. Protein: CASALLAGPDTQYF.